These T cell receptor beta chains were read from a single sample in a study of cytomegalovirus exposure and HLA in healthy donors. Sequencing was performed with immunoSEQ multiplex PCR; in TCRdb, only in-frame clones are kept and a portion is missing. The sample lists some 130,000 clones, approximately 63% occurring once. The sequenced material came from PBMCs. The receptors stem from an older woman in good health and CMV-seropositive. CDR3s include the opening cysteine and the closing phenylalanine or tryptophan. The D gene is left open where the match is weak. Size is stated for part of the rows, as once, few or many counts, or as a class when the clone is expanded.

>NA|TRBD1|TRBV18|TRBJ1-2
TGTGCCAGCTCAACAGGGGCAGGAATTGGCTACACCTTC
CASSTGAGIGYTF
>once|NA|TRBV19|TRBJ2-3
TGTGCCAGTAGTAATCCGGGAGCAGATACGCAGTATTTT
CASSNPGADTQYF
>NA|TRBD2|TRBV4-2|TRBJ2-1
TGTGCCAGCAGCCGCGGAGCGGGAGAATACACTGAGCAGTTCTTC
CASSRGAGEYTEQFF
>NA|NA|TRBV5-1|TRBJ2-5
TGCGCCAGCAGCCGGTCGACTAGACAAGAGACCCAGTACTTC
CASSRSTRQETQYF
>NA|TRBD1|TRBV10-3|TRBJ2-2
TGTGCCATCACTATCACAGGGGCTGGGGAGCTGTTTTTT
CAITITGAGELFF
>NA|TRBD1|TRBV19|TRBJ2-4
TGTGCCAGTAGTATAGAAGTAGGACAGGGGAAGGGGACCAAAAACATTCAGTACTTC
CASSIEVGQGKGTKNIQYF
>NA|NA|TRBV11-2|TRBJ2-7
TGTGCCAGCGGAAGCGCTCGGCAGTACTTC
CASGSARQYF
>many|TRBD1|TRBV18|TRBJ2-2
TGTGCCAGCTCACAGGGACAGGGAGACCCCGGGGAGCTGTTTTTT
CASSQGQGDPGELFF
>few|NA|TRBV11-1|TRBJ2-7
TGTGCCAGCAGCTTGGACAGATCCTACGAGCAGTACTTC
CASSLDRSYEQYF
>NA|TRBD2|TRBV6-1|TRBJ2-7
TGTGCCAGCAGCTTCCGGGACTACGCCTACGAGCAGTACTTC
CASSFRDYAYEQYF
>NA|TRBD1|TRBV6-5|TRBJ1-2
TGTGCCACCTATGGACAGGGGACTCACTATGGCTACACCTTC
CATYGQGTHYGYTF
>NA|NA|TRBV5-4|TRBJ2-4
TGTGCCAGCAGCGTCCTCGGAGGAGGAGCCAAAAACATTCAGTACTTC
CASSVLGGGAKNIQYF
>NA|TRBD2|TRBV5-4|TRBJ2-5
TGTGCCAGCAGCCCCATCTTAGCGGGAGCCCAAGAGACCCAGTACTTC
CASSPILAGAQETQYF
>NA|NA|TRBV28|TRBJ1-5
TGTGCCAGCAGTACATCTAGACAGAATAGCAATCAGCCCCAGCATTTT
CASSTSRQNSNQPQHF
>few|TRBD1|TRBV27|TRBJ1-5
TGTGCCAGCAGTTTAGAGGGACAGCAGCCCCAGCATTTT
CASSLEGQQPQHF
>NA|TRBD2|TRBV5-1|TRBJ2-7
TGCGCCAGCAGCGGGGAGGGGCTATACGAGCAGTACTTC
CASSGEGLYEQYF
>NA|TRBD1|TRBV7-6|TRBJ1-2
TGTGCCAGCAGCCCAAGTCCCGGGACAGGGAACTATGGCTACACCTTC
CASSPSPGTGNYGYTF
>once|NA|TRBV7-9|TRBJ1-2
TGTGCCAGCAGCTTATTACCGGCGTCTGCGGTAGGCCGAAACTATGGCTACACCTTC
CASSLLPASAVGRNYGYTF
>NA|TRBD2|TRBV27|TRBJ2-3
TGTGCCAGCAGTTTTGGGGGAGGGCCGACAGATACGCAGTATTTT
CASSFGGGPTDTQYF
>few|TRBD1|TRBV5-1|TRBJ1-5
TGCGCCAGCAGTGTGACAGGGGGCGGGAATCAGCCCCAGCATTTT
CASSVTGGGNQPQHF
>NA|TRBD1|TRBV2|TRBJ1-2
TGTGCCAGCAGTATCTACGGACAGGGGCGGGATGGCTACACCTTC
CASSIYGQGRDGYTF